The clone carrying this T cell receptor (beta chain) was seen many times. Its cognate antigen is unknown. The data derive from a study of CD8 T cells in ankylosing spondylitis. General study points: What seemed typical of ankylosing spondylitis blood was a TCR beta motif built from fewer than ten highly homologous variants. Earlier authors reported some of these motif variants in reactive arthritis synovial fluid and blood. Disease-linked clones proved CD8+ and comparatively uncommon in peripheral blood.

There are 14 residues in the CDR3. V trimming: 8 bases; J trimming: 6 bases; junction bases outside the gene matches: 5. By quantitative 5'-RACE with molecular barcodes, the TCR beta libraries were made. TCRdb reanalysed the 5' RACE reads using MiXCR and keeps one entry per CDR3 protein. The table includes about 220,000 distinct CDR3 sequences, approximately 10% detected once. The chain is built from TRBV12-3 or TRBV12-4 and TRBJ2-2; 11 bases are shared with TRBD1. Sequenced: blood, either unsorted or a sorted T cell fraction (not recorded which). The receptor was derived from a male donor with ankylosing spondylitis or in good health (not recorded which). The CDR3 DNA is TGTGCCAGCGACCGGGACAGGGGGTCCGGGGAGCTGTTTTTT. It is translated as CASDRDRGSGELFF.